The source of this T cell receptor (beta chain) is a study of blood T cells in healthy people across ages (dated by TCRdb to the mid-2010s). Looking at the study overall: In model experiments, template switching captured roughly one uniquely barcoded TCR beta cDNA molecule for every two T cells. To avoid experimental bias, donors of different ages were distributed randomly across sequencing lanes. The study measured age-related changes in TCR beta repertoire diversity using deep sequencing normalized with unique cDNA molecular identifiers. The donors were divided into four age groups: young (average approximately 15 years), middle-aged (approximately 39), aged (around 67) and long-lived (roughly 82). Two additional independent replicas of 1 million unique cDNA reads from the same blood draw were analyzed for two donors (one aged 18 to 30 and one aged 80 or older). What the authors observed across the whole study: Observed TCR beta diversity per million T cells fell roughly linearly with age, and a significant reduction was already apparent by age roughly 40. Estimates of total diversity based on one million sequenced T cells were considered lower bounds and underestimates. There was a strong correlation between observed TCR beta diversity and the percentage of naive T cells measured by flow cytometry. The CMV infection status of donors was not known, potentially confounding age-related changes in expanded clonotypes. Compared with the aged group, more naive CD4+ T cells, fewer expanded clones and increased TCR diversity were shown by the long-lived group, suggesting age selection. Bulk unsorted PBMC profiling prevented conclusive comparison of naive and antigen-experienced compartments.

To prepare the library, 5' RACE was applied. The sample was run on an Illumina HiSeq 2500. A second PCR of 7 to 11 cycles was performed with a sample-barcoded 5' primer and a J-beta primer mix. A template-switch 5' adaptor carrying 12 random nucleotides introduced a unique molecular identifier onto each TCR beta cDNA molecule. At least 2.5 million CDR3-containing paired-end reads were obtained from each sample. First-strand cDNA synthesis was performed from all RNA using the Mint cDNA synthesis kit, with priming by a TRBC-specific oligonucleotide. Following uracil-DNA glycosylase treatment, a first 18-cycle PCR with universal primers M1SS and BC2_uni_R was performed on all cDNA. The authors' pipeline ran thus. Each sample was normalized by randomly selecting 1 million high-quality reads, each carrying a distinct molecular identifier. Instead of being binned into consensus sequences, reads that shared molecular identifiers were thrown out. CDR3 identification, clonotype clustering and error correction used MiTCR with a Q25 quality threshold and the strictest error-elimination algorithm. Lower-bound total TCR beta diversity was estimated with a nonparametric unseen species model using Euler transformation. The public reads were reprocessed in TCRdb via fastp at Q25 and MiXCR, keeping in-frame beta chains. Each entry merges the rows of one CDR3 protein and shows their most common DNA and genes. It is TCRdb's table, rather than the study itself, that gives the V and J calls and clone size. This sample lists about 760,000 distinct CDR3 sequences; approximately 53% were detected once. Together, the top ten hold roughly 26% of the sample.

To note about this clonotype: Its antigen remains unidentified. Nothing much larger sits one base from this clone, and base qualities are not available.

The CDR3 has 17 amino acids, counting the end cysteine and phenylalanine. Of the read, only the CDR3 DNA is kept; its 51 bases are in frame from base 1. V is shortened by 4 bases, J by 0 bases, and the region joining them spans 17 bases. CDR1 and CDR2 (SGDLS, YYNGEE) derive from the germline V gene. Donors were 35 to 40 systemically healthy Caucasian individuals from Russia aged roughly 6 to 90 years. Each donor gave ten milliliters of peripheral blood, collected into EDTA-treated Vacutainer tubes. Ficoll-Paque density-gradient centrifugation was used to isolate PBMCs, with at least 6.5 million per sample. Total RNA, at least 5 micrograms per sample, was extracted from PBMCs with Trizol reagent. For every donor, flow cytometry on a PBMC aliquot measured the percentage of naive CD45RAhigh/CD27high T cells.

The TCR originated in a middle-aged man in good health. Sequencing was done on a sample of blood. The chain couples TRBV9 to TRBJ2-1; TRBD1 is a possible D gene, resting on 6 matching bases. The nucleotides read TGTGCCAGCAGCCCGCGACAAGGGGGTAGCTCCTACAATGAGCAGTTCTTC. This gives the protein CASSPRQGGSSYNEQFF.